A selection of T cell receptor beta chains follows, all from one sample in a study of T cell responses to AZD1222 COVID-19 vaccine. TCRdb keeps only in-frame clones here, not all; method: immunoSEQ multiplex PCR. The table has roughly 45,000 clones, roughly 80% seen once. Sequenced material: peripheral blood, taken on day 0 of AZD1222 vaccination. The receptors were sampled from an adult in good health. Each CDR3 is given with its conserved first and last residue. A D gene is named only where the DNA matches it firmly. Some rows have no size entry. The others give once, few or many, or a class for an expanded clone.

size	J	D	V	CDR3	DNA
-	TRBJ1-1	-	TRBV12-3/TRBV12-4	CASSFQGNTEAFF	TGTGCCAGCAGTTTCCAGGGGAACACTGAAGCTTTCTTT
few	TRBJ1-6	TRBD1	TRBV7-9	CASSQGTGGNSPLHF	TGTGCCAGCAGCCAGGGGACAGGGGGCAATTCACCCCTCCACTTT
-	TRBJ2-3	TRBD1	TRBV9	CASSAADRGTQYF	TGTGCCAGCAGCGCGGCGGACAGGGGAACGCAGTATTTT
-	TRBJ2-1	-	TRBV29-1	CSVAERSPYNEQFF	TGCAGCGTTGCGGAGCGGTCCCCCTACAATGAGCAGTTCTTC
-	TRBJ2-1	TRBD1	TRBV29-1	CSVLHRGLDEQFF	TGCAGCGTTCTGCACAGGGGGCTTGATGAGCAGTTCTTC
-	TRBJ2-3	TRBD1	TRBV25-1	CASSEDRGVTDTQYF	TGTGCCAGCAGTGAAGACAGGGGGGTCACAGATACGCAGTATTTT
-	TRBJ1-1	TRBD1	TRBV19	CASSIERGRGPVSSDEAFF	TGTGCCAGTAGTATAGAGCGGGGCAGGGGGCCGGTATCTTCGGACGAAGCTTTCTTT
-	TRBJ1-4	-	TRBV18	CASSPRGGGDEKLFF	TGTGCCAGCTCACCACGCGGAGGGGGGGATGAAAAACTGTTTTTT
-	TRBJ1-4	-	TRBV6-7	CASSCSLLGNEKLFF	TGTGCCAGCAGTTGCAGTTTATTAGGGAATGAAAAACTGTTTTTT
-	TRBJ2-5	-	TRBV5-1	CASSLDVGQETQYF	TGCGCCAGCAGCTTGGATGTGGGCCAAGAGACCCAGTACTTC
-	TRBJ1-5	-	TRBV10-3	CAISDGQSNQPQHF	TGTGCCATCAGCGACGGACAGAGCAATCAGCCCCAGCATTTT
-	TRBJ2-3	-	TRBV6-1	CASSEAGLGTQYF	TGTGCCAGCAGTGAAGCGGGACTTGGTACGCAGTATTTT
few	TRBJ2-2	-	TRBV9	CASSAEQGSGELFF	TGTGCCAGCAGCGCCGAACAAGGTTCCGGGGAGCTGTTTTTT
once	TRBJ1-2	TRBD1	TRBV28	CASSHRDRVDYGYTF	TGTGCCAGCAGCCACCGGGACAGGGTAGACTATGGCTACACCTTC
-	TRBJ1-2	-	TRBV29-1	CSVGREDYGYTF	TGCAGCGTTGGCAGGGAGGACTATGGCTACACCTTC
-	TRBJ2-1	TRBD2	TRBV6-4	CASSDSAGGSSSEQFF	TGTGCCAGCAGTGACTCGGCGGGGGGGAGCTCAAGTGAGCAGTTCTTC
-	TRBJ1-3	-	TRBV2	CASNREGGNTIYF	TGTGCCAGCAACAGGGAAGGTGGAAACACCATATATTTT
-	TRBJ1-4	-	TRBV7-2	CASSLEHSEKLFF	TGTGCCAGCAGCTTAGAACACTCTGAAAAACTGTTTTTT
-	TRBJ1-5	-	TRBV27	CASSLQGVNQPQHF	TGTGCCAGCAGTTTACAGGGAGTCAATCAGCCCCAGCATTTT
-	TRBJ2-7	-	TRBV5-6	CASSSYTPNEQYF	TGTGCCAGCAGCTCCTATACACCGAACGAGCAGTACTTC
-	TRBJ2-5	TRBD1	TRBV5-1	CASSLYTGDQETQYF	TGCGCCAGCAGCTTATATACAGGGGACCAAGAGACCCAGTACTTC
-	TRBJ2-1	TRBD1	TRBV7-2	CASSLQGANEQFF	TGTGCCAGCAGCTTACAGGGGGCTAATGAGCAGTTCTTC